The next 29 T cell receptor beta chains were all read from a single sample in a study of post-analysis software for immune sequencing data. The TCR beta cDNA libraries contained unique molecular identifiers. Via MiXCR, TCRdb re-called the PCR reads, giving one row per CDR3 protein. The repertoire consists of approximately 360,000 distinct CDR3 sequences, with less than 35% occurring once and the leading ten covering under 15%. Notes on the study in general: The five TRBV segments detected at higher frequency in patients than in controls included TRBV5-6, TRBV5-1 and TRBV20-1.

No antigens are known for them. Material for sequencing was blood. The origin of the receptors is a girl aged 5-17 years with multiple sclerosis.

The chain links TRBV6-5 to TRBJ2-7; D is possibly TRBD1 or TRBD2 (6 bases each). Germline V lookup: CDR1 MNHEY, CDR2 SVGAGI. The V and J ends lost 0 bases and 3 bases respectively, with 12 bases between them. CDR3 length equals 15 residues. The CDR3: CASSYSSGGGYEQYF. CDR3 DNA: TGTGCCAGCAGTTACTCGAGTGGAGGGGGCTACGAGCAGTACTTC.

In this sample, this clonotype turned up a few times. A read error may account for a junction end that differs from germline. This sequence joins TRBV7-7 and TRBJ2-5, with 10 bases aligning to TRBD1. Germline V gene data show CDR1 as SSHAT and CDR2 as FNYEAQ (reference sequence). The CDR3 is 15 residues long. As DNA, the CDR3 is TGTGCTAGCAGCTCCGGGACAGGGGCGGGGGAGACCCAGTACTTC. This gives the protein CASSSGTGAGETQYF.

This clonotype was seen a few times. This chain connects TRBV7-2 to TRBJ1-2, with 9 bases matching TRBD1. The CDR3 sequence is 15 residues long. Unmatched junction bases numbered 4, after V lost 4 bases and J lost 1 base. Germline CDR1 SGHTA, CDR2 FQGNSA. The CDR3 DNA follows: TGTGCCAGCAGCTCCCGGACAGGGGTTAACTATGGCTACACCTTC. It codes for CASSSRTGVNYGYTF.

CDR3: CASSPQTAANYGYTF. The CDR3 DNA sequence: TGCGCCAGCAGCCCACAGACAGCCGCTAACTATGGCTACACCTTC. V and J are TRBV5-1 and TRBJ1-2; D might be TRBD1 (5 bases). The germline V gene encodes CDR1 SGHRS and CDR2 YFSETQ. V lost 4 bases to trimming and J lost 0 bases, with 13 bases between them. The CDR3 runs 15 residues.

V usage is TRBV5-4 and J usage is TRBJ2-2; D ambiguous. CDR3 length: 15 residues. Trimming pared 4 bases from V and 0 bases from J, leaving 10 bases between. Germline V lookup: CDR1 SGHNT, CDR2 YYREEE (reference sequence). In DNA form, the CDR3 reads TGTGCCAGCAGCCCCGTAAATCCGAACACCGGGGAGCTGTTTTTT. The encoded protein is CASSPVNPNTGELFF.

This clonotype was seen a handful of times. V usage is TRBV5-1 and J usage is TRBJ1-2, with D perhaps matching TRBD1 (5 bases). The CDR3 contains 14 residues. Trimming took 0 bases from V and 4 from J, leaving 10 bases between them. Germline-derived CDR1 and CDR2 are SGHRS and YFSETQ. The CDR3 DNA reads TGCGCCAGCAGCTTGGGATTTGGGGGCTATGGCTACACCTTC. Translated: CASSLGFGGYGYTF.

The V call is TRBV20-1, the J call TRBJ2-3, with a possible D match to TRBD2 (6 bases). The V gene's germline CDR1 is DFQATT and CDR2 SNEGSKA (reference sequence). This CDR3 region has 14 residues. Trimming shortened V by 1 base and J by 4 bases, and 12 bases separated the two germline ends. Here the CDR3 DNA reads TGCAGTGCTAGAGTAAAATGGGGGGCAGATACGCAGTATTTT. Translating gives CSARVKWGADTQYF.

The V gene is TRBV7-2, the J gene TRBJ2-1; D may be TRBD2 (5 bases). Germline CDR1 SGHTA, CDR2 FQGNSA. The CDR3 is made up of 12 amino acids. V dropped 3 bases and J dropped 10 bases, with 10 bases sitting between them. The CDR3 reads CASSFIAREQFF. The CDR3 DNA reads TGTGCCAGCAGCTTCATAGCGAGAGAGCAGTTCTTC.

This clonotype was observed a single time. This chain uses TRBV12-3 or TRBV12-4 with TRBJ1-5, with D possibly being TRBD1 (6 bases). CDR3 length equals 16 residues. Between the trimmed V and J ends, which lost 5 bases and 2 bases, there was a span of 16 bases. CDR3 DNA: TGTGCCAGCAGTAAAAATCCGGGACAAGGCAATCAGCCCCAGCATTTT. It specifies CASSKNPGQGNQPQHF.

In nucleotides, the CDR3 is TGTGCCAGCAGCTTACAACCCGGGGGCCAAGAGACCCAGTACTTC. Its translation: CASSLQPGGQETQYF. The rearrangement uses TRBV7-2 and TRBJ2-5; a weak D match, TRBD2 (6 bases). Germline V gene lookup returns CDR1 SGHTA and CDR2 FQGNSA. CDR3 length: 15 residues. V dropped 2 bases and J dropped 1 base, with 11 bases sitting between them.

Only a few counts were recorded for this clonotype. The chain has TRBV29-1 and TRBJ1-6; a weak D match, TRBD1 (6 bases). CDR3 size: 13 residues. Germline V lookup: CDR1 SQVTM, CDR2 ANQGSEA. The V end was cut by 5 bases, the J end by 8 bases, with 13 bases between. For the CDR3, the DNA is TGCAGCGTTAGTCAGGGGAATGATTCACCCCTCCACTTT. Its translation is CSVSQGNDSPLHF.

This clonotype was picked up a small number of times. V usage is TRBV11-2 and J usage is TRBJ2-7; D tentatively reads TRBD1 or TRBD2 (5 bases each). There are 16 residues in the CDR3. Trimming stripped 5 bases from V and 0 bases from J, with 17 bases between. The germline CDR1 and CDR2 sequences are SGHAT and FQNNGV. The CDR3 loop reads CASSHGTARSSYEQYF. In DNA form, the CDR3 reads TGTGCCAGCAGCCATGGGACGGCGAGGAGCTCCTACGAGCAGTACTTC.

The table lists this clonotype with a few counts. The CDR3 sequence: CSVDMLAGTDTQYF. CDR3 bases: TGCAGCGTTGACATGCTAGCGGGGACAGATACGCAGTATTTT. The V and J genes are TRBV29-1 and TRBJ2-3; the match to TRBD2 covers 9 bases. Germline V gene lookup returns CDR1 SQVTM and CDR2 ANQGSEA. The CDR3 contains 14 residues. With V trimmed by 3 bases and J by 3 bases, 4 bases remained unmatched.

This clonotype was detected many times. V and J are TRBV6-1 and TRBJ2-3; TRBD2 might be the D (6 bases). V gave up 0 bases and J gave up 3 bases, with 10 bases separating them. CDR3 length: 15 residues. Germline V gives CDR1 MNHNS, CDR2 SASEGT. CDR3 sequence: CASSEAGGDTDTQYF. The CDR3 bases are TGTGCCAGCAGTGAAGCAGGCGGGGATACAGATACGCAGTATTTT.

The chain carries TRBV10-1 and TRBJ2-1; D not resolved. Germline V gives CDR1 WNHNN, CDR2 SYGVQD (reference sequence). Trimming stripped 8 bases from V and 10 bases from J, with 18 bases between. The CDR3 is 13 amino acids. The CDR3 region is CASPRLAPEEQFF. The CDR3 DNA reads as TGCGCCAGCCCTCGTTTGGCCCCAGAGGAGCAGTTCTTC.

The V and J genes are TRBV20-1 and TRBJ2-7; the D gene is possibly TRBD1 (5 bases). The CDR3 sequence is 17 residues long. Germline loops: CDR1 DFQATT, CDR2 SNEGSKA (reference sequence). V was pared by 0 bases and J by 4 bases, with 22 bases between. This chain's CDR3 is CSARDGRLVQDFYEQYF. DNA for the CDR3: TGCAGTGCTAGAGATGGCCGGTTGGTACAGGATTTTTACGAGCAGTACTTC.

Here the CDR3 reads CSAKKDFSYNEQFF. CDR3 DNA sequence: TGCAGTGCTAAAAAGGACTTCTCCTACAATGAGCAGTTCTTC. The chain links TRBV20-1 to TRBJ2-1, with D perhaps matching TRBD2 (5 bases). Per the germline V gene, CDR1 is DFQATT and CDR2 is SNEGSKA (reference sequence). The CDR3 is 14 residues long. The V end was cut by 4 bases, the J end by 0 bases, with 10 bases between.

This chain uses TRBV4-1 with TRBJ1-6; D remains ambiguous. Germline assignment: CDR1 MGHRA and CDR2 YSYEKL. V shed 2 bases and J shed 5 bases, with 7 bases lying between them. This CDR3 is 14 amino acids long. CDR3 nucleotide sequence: TGCGCCAGCAGCCAATTTAGGGATAATTCACCCCTCCACTTT. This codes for CASSQFRDNSPLHF.

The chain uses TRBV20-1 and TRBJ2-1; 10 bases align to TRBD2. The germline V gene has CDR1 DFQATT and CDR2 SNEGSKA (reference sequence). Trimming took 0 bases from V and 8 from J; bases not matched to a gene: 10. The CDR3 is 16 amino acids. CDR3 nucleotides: TGCAGTGCTAGAGATCCGAAAGCGGGGGGGCTTGATGAGCAGTTCTTC. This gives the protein CSARDPKAGGLDEQFF.

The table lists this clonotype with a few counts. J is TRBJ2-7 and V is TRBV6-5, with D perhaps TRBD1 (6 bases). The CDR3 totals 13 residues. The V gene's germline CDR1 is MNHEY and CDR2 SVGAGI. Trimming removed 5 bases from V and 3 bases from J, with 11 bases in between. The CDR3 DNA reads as TGTGCCAGCAGTAGGAACAGGGTCTACGAGCAGTACTTC. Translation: CASSRNRVYEQYF.

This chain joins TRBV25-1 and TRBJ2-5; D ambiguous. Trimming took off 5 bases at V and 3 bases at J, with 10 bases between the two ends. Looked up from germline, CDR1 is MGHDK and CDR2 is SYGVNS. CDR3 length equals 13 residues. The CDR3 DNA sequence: TGTGCCAGCAGTACGACTGTAAAAGAGACCCAGTACTTC. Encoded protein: CASSTTVKETQYF.

The CDR3 is CAISETQVSGNTIYF. In nucleotides, the CDR3 is TGTGCCATCAGTGAGACACAGGTCTCTGGAAACACCATATATTTT. The V call is TRBV10-3, the J call TRBJ1-3; possible D gene TRBD1, 5 bases. V was trimmed by 2 bases and J by 0 bases, leaving 8 bases between them. The CDR3 is 15 residues long. From germline, CDR1 is ENHRY and CDR2 SYGVKD.

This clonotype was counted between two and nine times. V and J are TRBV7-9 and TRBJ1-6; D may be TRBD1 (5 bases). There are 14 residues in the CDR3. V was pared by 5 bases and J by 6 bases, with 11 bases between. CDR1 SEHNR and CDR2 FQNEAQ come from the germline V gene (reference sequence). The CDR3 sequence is CASSRGTANSPLHF. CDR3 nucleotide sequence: TGTGCCAGCAGCCGAGGGACCGCTAATTCACCCCTCCACTTT. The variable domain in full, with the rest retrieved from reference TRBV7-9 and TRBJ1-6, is DTGVSQNPRHKITKRGQNVTFRCDPISEHNRLYWYRQTLGQGPEFLTYFQNEAQLEKSRLLSDRFSAERPKGSFSTLEIQRTEQGDSAMYLCASSRGTANSPLHFGNGTRLTVT.

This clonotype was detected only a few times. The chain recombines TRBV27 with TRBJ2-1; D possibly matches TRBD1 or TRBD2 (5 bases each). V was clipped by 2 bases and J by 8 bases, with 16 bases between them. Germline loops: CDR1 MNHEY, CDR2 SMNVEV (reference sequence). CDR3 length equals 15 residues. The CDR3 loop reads CASSLTAWGSDEQFF. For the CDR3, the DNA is TGTGCCAGCAGTTTAACCGCTTGGGGGAGCGATGAGCAGTTCTTC.

CDR3: CSARDSGGEVNPYANYGYTF. The CDR3 DNA reads as TGCAGTGCTAGAGATTCGGGTGGGGAAGTAAACCCCTACGCTAACTATGGCTACACCTTC. This sequence joins TRBV20-1 and TRBJ1-2, with D uncertain. Germline V lookup: CDR1 DFQATT, CDR2 SNEGSKA (reference sequence). The CDR3 has 20 residues. Between the trimmed V and J ends, which lost 0 bases and 0 bases, there was a span of 26 bases.

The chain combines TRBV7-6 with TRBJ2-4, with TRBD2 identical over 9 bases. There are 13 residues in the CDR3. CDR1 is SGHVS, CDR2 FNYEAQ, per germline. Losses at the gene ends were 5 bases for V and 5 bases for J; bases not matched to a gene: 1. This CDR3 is CASSRGGENIQYF. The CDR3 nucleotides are TGTGCCAGCAGCCGCGGGGGGGAAAACATTCAGTACTTC.

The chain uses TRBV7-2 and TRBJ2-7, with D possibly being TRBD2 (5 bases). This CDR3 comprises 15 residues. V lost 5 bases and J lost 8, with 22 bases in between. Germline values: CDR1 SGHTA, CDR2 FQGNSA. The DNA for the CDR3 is TGTGCCAGCAGCCCCGAGACGGGAAGGGCTACGAAGCAGTACTTC. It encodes CASSPETGRATKQYF.

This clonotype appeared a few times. The CDR3 DNA is TGTGCCAGCAGCTTGGCGAGAGCGGGGGGTAGGGATACGCAGTATTTT. Translating gives CASSLARAGGRDTQYF. The chain combines TRBV11-1 with TRBJ2-3; 9 nucleotides align to TRBD2. Per germline, CDR1 SGHAT and CDR2 FQDESV (reference sequence). The V and J ends lost 3 bases and 6 bases, in that order; junction bases with no gene match: 10. The CDR3 length is 16 residues.

CDR3 DNA sequence: TGTGCCAGCAGTTACCAGGGTGGTCTGTACTTC. The encoded protein is CASSYQGGLYF. V and J are TRBV6-2 or TRBV6-3 and TRBJ2-7; tentative D call: TRBD1 (5 bases). Germline V CDR1 and CDR2: MNHEY, SVGEGT. This CDR3 spans 11 amino acids. The V end was cut by 2 bases, the J end by 12 bases, with 11 bases between.